The 11 T cell receptor beta chains given below trace back to one sample, sequenced in a study of Ad26.COV2.S vaccination and SARS-CoV-2 variants. The treatment was: roughly 18 received Ad26.COV2.S at low or high dose, single or two shots; roughly 5 received placebo; per-sample allocation not given. The investigators took samples on day 63 after the first vaccine or placebo injection. Repertoires were generated with immunoSEQ multiplex PCR, while TCRdb's copy carries only in-frame clones and drops some. This sample has 500,000 or so clones, with around 88% found just once. Here the sequenced sample was peripheral blood, taken in a trial of Ad26.COV2.S vaccine versus placebo. The source is a person between 18 and 60 years old who received the Ad26.COV2.S COVID-19 vaccine or a placebo.

This rearrangement joins TRBV2 to TRBJ1-5; D may be TRBD1 (6 bases). The ends were cut back, 6 bases at V and 1 base at J, with 10 bases in the middle. CDR1 and CDR2 (germline): SNHLY, FYNNEI. The CDR3 contains 14 residues. CDR3 residues: CASSDRRSNQPQHF. The CDR3 DNA reads TGTGCCAGCAGCGACAGGCGGAGCAATCAGCCCCAGCATTTT.

This clone was counted a few times. This chain uses TRBV30 with TRBJ1-5; D is undetermined. CDR3 length equals 13 residues. The V gene's germline CDR1 is GTSNPN and CDR2 SVGIG (reference sequence). Trimming left V 2 bases short and J 5 bases short, with 10 bases between. The DNA of the CDR3 is TGTGCCTGGAGTTTGTCGGAGGATCAGCCCCAGCATTTT. Translating gives CAWSLSEDQPQHF.

CDR3 in amino acids: CASSLRDRGGGQPQHF. DNA of the CDR3: TGTGCCAGCAGCTTACGAGACAGGGGAGGGGGTCAGCCCCAGCATTTT. The rearrangement joins TRBV7-2 to TRBJ1-5; 8 positions match TRBD1. The CDR3 is 16 amino acids. Germline lookup yields CDR1 SGHTA and CDR2 FQGNSA. The junction had 9 bases not matched to a gene; V was cut back by 2 bases and J by 6 bases.

This chain connects TRBV27 to TRBJ2-7, with a weak D call TRBD1 (6 bases). V was shortened by 6 bases and J by 2 bases, with 17 bases between the two germline ends. CDR1 is MNHEY, CDR2 SMNVEV, per germline (reference sequence). The CDR3 totals 15 residues. CDR3 DNA sequence: TGTGCCAGCAGCCCAACTCACAGGGCCCCCTACGAGCAGTACTTC. As protein: CASSPTHRAPYEQYF.

V gene TRBV27 combines with J gene TRBJ2-7; the match to TRBD1 covers 7 bases. The CDR3 runs 15 residues. Germline lookup yields CDR1 MNHEY and CDR2 SMNVEV (reference sequence). V lost 2 bases, J lost 0 bases, and 4 bases stayed unmatched. CDR3 amino acids: CASSLRGQSSYEQYF. CDR3 DNA sequence: TGTGCCAGCAGTTTAAGGGGACAGTCCTCCTACGAGCAGTACTTC.

This clone was counted a single time. V is TRBV28 and J is TRBJ1-1; a possible D gene is TRBD1 (5 bases). The germline V gene has CDR1 MDHEN and CDR2 SYDVKM. Trimming removed 3 bases from V and 4 bases from J, with 9 bases in between. The CDR3 spans 13 residues. The CDR3, as DNA: TGTGCCAGCAGTTTGGGGCATCTCACTGAAGCTTTCTTT. Its translation: CASSLGHLTEAFF.

The CDR3 DNA is TGCGCCAGCAGCTTGGTTTTAGGGGGGAGAGGGCCTTATGAGCAGTTCTTC. Translating it yields CASSLVLGGRGPYEQFF. The chain couples TRBV5-1 to TRBJ2-1; the D gene could be TRBD1 or TRBD2 (6 bases each). Germline V lookup: CDR1 SGHRS, CDR2 YFSETQ. The CDR3 extends over 17 amino acids. V lost 0 bases to trimming and J lost 8 bases, with 21 bases between them.

The CDR3 region is CAISEGATNEKLFF. The CDR3 nucleotides read TGTGCCATCAGTGAGGGTGCAACTAATGAAAAACTGTTTTTT. The chain uses TRBV10-3 and TRBJ1-4, with D unresolved. The V gene's germline CDR1 is ENHRY and CDR2 SYGVKD. This CDR3 has 14 residues. Deletions cut 2 bases from V and 0 bases from J, with 4 bases between.

The chain uses TRBV5-1 and TRBJ1-2, with 7 bases aligning to TRBD1. Losses at the gene ends were 4 bases for V and 1 base for J; bases not matched to a gene: 10. The CDR3 runs 16 residues. Germline-derived CDR1 and CDR2 are SGHRS and YFSETQ. The CDR3 spells CASSPGRDSFNYGYTF. The DNA of the CDR3 is TGCGCCAGCAGCCCTGGACGGGACAGCTTTAACTATGGCTACACCTTC.

The chain couples TRBV6-2 or TRBV6-3 to TRBJ1-2; a possible D gene is TRBD1 (6 bases). The CDR3 extends over 13 amino acids. The ends were cut back, 3 bases at V and 8 bases at J, with 13 bases in the middle. The germline gives CDR1 MNHEY, CDR2 SVGEGT. Here the CDR3 reads CASSYNTGNGYTF. Here the CDR3 DNA reads TGTGCCAGCAGTTATAATACAGGGAACGGCTACACCTTC.

V gene TRBV9 combines with J gene TRBJ1-3; unclear D gene. Trimming shortened V by 0 bases and J by 1 base, and 2 bases separated the two germline ends. The germline CDR1 and CDR2 sequences are SGDLS and YYNGEE. This CDR3 has 13 residues. DNA of the CDR3: TGTGCCAGCAGCGTAGAGTCTGGAAACACCATATATTTT. Its translation is CASSVESGNTIYF.